The 10 T cell receptor beta chains given below trace back to one sample, sequenced in a study of T cells after yellow fever vaccination. TCRdb independently ran MiXCR on the 5' RACE reads; one entry per CDR3 protein. The sample shows hundreds of thousands of distinct CDR3 sequences, about 8.3% of them seen only once. Sample: PBMCs, taken roughly 47 days after the first yellow fever vaccination. These receptors were obtained from a man younger than 35 who received the YFV17D yellow fever vaccine.

A few counts support this clonotype. The chain employs TRBV15 and TRBJ1-5; no firm D call. Germline values: CDR1 LNHNV, CDR2 YYDKDF (reference sequence). The CDR3 has 13 residues. Trimming removed 5 bases at V and 2 bases at J, with 7 bases between. CDR3 region: CATSERGNQPQHF. The CDR3 nucleotides are TGTGCCACCAGCGAGAGGGGCAATCAGCCCCAGCATTTT.

CDR3 in amino acids: CSVEAGGSGNTIYF. As DNA, the CDR3 is TGCAGCGTTGAGGCTGGGGGCTCTGGAAACACCATATATTTT. This chain uses TRBV29-1 with TRBJ1-3; D is possibly TRBD1 (5 bases). Germline assignment: CDR1 SQVTM and CDR2 ANQGSEA. There are 14 residues in the CDR3. V lost 3 bases, J lost 0 bases, and 9 bases lay in between.

This clonotype was recorded a few times. V and J are TRBV12-5 and TRBJ2-7; a weak D match, TRBD1 (6 bases). From germline, CDR1 is LGHNT and CDR2 FRNRAP. The germline V and J ends were trimmed by 7 bases and 6 bases, with 19 bases remaining between them. The CDR3 has 14 amino acids. The chain's CDR3 is CASANRGQRGEQYF. The CDR3 DNA sequence: TGTGCTAGTGCTAACCGGGGACAAAGGGGCGAGCAGTACTTC.

The V gene is TRBV7-2, the J gene TRBJ2-5; 10 bases fit TRBD2. Germline V gene sequence: CDR1 SGHTA, CDR2 FQGNSA. V was clipped by 2 bases and J by 5 bases; unmatched bases: 8. The length of the CDR3 is 16 residues. CDR3 coding DNA: TGTGCCAGCAGCTTATCAGCGGGGGGGCCTTGGGAGACCCAGTACTTC. Translated: CASSLSAGGPWETQYF.

In this sample, this clonotype turned up many times. The chain employs TRBV4-1 and TRBJ1-2, with 7 nucleotides matching TRBD1. The V and J ends lost 0 bases and 0 bases, in that order; junction bases with no gene match: 4. Germline V CDR1 and CDR2: MGHRA, YSYEKL. The CDR3 runs to 16 residues. CDR3 sequence (DNA): TGCGCCAGCAGCCAAGAGGCAGGGGGTTCTAACTATGGCTACACCTTC. This codes for CASSQEAGGSNYGYTF.

This clonotype was detected a few times. This chain uses TRBV3-1 with TRBJ2-7; no reliable D call. Germline values: CDR1 LGHDT, CDR2 YNNKEL (reference sequence). The CDR3 consists of 13 residues. Between the trimmed V and J ends, which lost 6 bases and 10 bases, there was a span of 19 bases. In DNA, the CDR3 is TGTGCCAGCAGTCTTGGATCCCGACCCGCCCAGTACTTC. Its protein is CASSLGSRPAQYF.

In nucleotides, the CDR3 is TGCAGTGCTAGAGATAGCAGAGACTATGGCTACACCTTC. Residues: CSARDSRDYGYTF. The V and J genes are TRBV20-1 and TRBJ1-2; D gene unclear. Germline lookup yields CDR1 DFQATT and CDR2 SNEGSKA (reference sequence). The CDR3 extends over 13 amino acids. Trimming left V 0 bases short and J 3 bases short, with 8 bases between.

The rearrangement uses TRBV14 and TRBJ2-5; D gene ambiguous. The CDR3 sequence is 15 residues long. The V gene's germline CDR1 is SGHDN and CDR2 FVKESK. The ends were cut back, 4 bases at V and 0 bases at J, with 12 bases in the middle. The DNA for the CDR3 is TGTGCCAGCAGCCTCCAGCACACGTACCAAGAGACCCAGTACTTC. It is translated as CASSLQHTYQETQYF.

This clonotype was observed a handful of times. The chain recombines TRBV12-3 or TRBV12-4 with TRBJ1-1; TRBD1 matches at 10 bases. The CDR3 runs 14 residues. With 6 bases clipped from V and 5 bases from J, the junction kept 6 bases outside the gene matches. The CDR3 here is CASRPTGGRTEAFF. The DNA of the CDR3 is TGTGCCAGCAGGCCGACAGGGGGCAGGACTGAAGCTTTCTTT.

This clonotype was counted a few times. The chain recombines TRBV6-1 with TRBJ1-4; 8 bases match TRBD1. Losses at the gene ends were 7 bases for V and 8 bases for J; bases not matched to a gene: 6. Germline CDR1 reads MNHNS; CDR2 reads SASEGT. The CDR3 extends over 13 amino acids. The CDR3 DNA reads as TGTGCCAGCACCCAGGGGGCGCGGGAAAAACTGTTTTTT. Translated, it gives CASTQGAREKLFF.